These 27 T cell receptor beta chains share one sample of origin, sequenced in a study of CD8+CD57+ T cells in acquired aplastic anemia. Sequencing was done on patients that had shown CD8+CD57+ cell expansion by flow cytometry. Investigators profiled TCR beta VDJ and CDR3 from genomic DNA template. Each CDR3 protein gets one entry after TCRdb re-called the reads with MiXCR. The sample has approximately 170,000 distinct CDR3 sequences; less than 60% are singletons. Sequencing was carried out using sorted CD4+, CD8+, or CD8+CD57+ T cells (not recorded which) from PBMCs. Receptors originate from a human donor with aplastic anemia.

This clonotype was seen repeatedly, ten times or more. The chain employs TRBV5-1 and TRBJ2-7; maybe TRBD1 (6 bases). CDR1 and CDR2 (germline): SGHRS, YFSETQ. The CDR3 loop spans 14 amino acids. The V and J ends lost 4 bases and 2 bases respectively, with 13 bases between them. CDR3 sequence reads: CASSPRDIAYEQYF. The CDR3 nucleotides read TGCGCCAGCAGCCCCCGGGACATAGCCTACGAGCAGTACTTC.

The rearrangement joins TRBV24-1 to TRBJ2-1, with 7 nucleotides matching TRBD1. The CDR3 extends over 14 amino acids. Germline V CDR1 and CDR2: KGHDR, SFDVKD. V dropped 4 bases and J dropped 6; count of bases not matched to a gene: 5. CDR3 in DNA: TGTGCCACCAGTGAGCAAGGGACAGCCAATGAGCAGTTCTTC. It is translated as CATSEQGTANEQFF.

This clonotype was seen just once. This sequence may be a read error, since a much larger clone differs from it by one base. Given the absence of the conserved phenylalanine or tryptophan at the CDR3 end, a read error is likely. The V and J genes are TRBV6-1 and TRBJ1-2; possibly TRBD1 for D (6 bases). CDR1 and CDR2 (germline): MNHNS, SASEGT. The CDR3 sequence is 15 residues long. Trimming took 5 bases from V and 4 from J, leaving 17 bases between them. CDR3 amino acids: CASSPQAGVGYGYTV. The CDR3, as DNA: TGTGCCAGCAGTCCACAGGCAGGGGTGGGCTATGGCTACACCGTC.

The count of this clonotype is one. The chain has TRBV7-8 and TRBJ1-1; 8 nucleotides match TRBD1. Germline CDR1 reads SGHVS; CDR2 reads FQNEAQ. The CDR3 length is 13 residues. The V segment lost 5 bases and the J segment 4 bases; nucleotides outside the gene matches: 3. CDR3 sequence (DNA): TGTGCCAGCAGCGCGACAGGGGCCACTGAAGCTTTCTTT. Protein sequence: CASSATGATEAFF.

The V and J genes are TRBV7-3 and TRBJ1-1; weak D call: TRBD1 (6 bases). Germline lookup yields CDR1 SGHTA and CDR2 FQGTGA. Trimming stripped 0 bases from V and 5 bases from J, with 13 bases between. This CDR3 is built from 15 residues. As DNA, the CDR3 is TGTGCCAGCAGCTTAACTACAGGGTTAGGTACTGAAGCTTTCTTT. This translates into CASSLTTGLGTEAFF. Together with reference TRBV7-3 and TRBJ1-1, the CDR3 gives the full variable domain: GAGVSQTPSNKVTEKGKYVELRCDPISGHTALYWYRQSLGQGPEFLIYFQGTGAADDSGLPNDRFFAVRPEGSVSTLKIQRTERGDSAVYLCASSLTTGLGTEAFFGQGTRLTVV.

With regard to this clonotype: Relative to the germline gene, one junction end is altered; a read error may explain this. The chain uses TRBV18 and TRBJ1-5; D gene uncertain. The CDR3 covers 13 residues. Germline V gene lookup returns CDR1 KGHSH and CDR2 LQKENI. CDR3 bases: TGTGCCAGTTCACCAGGTGACAATCAGCCCCAGCATTTT. It encodes CASSPGDNQPQHF.

The table lists this clonotype with a few counts. A read error is possible here, since a much larger clone lies one base away. The CDR3 nucleotides are TGTGCCAGCGGCTTAATAGGACTTTCGAGCTCCTACGAGCAGTACGTC. This encodes CASGLIGLSSSYEQYV. The chain carries TRBV7-3 and TRBJ2-7; D may be TRBD2 (5 bases). CDR3 length: 16 amino acids. From germline, CDR1 is SGHTA and CDR2 FQGTGA.

This chain connects TRBV2 to TRBJ1-1, with D tentatively TRBD1 (5 bases). This CDR3 region has 15 residues. Germline CDR1 is SNHLY and CDR2 is FYNNEI. V lost 0 bases, J lost 1 base, and 9 bases lay in between. The CDR3 DNA sequence: TGTGCCAGCAGTGAAGCGCAGGGCGGGAACACTGAAGCTTTCTTT. Protein product: CASSEAQGGNTEAFF.

This clonotype was seen repeatedly, ten times or more. The J gene is TRBJ2-5, the V gene TRBV3-1; 8 nucleotides agree with TRBD1. CDR3 length equals 14 residues. Unmatched junction bases numbered 5, after V lost 3 bases and J lost 5 bases. Germline V gene lookup returns CDR1 LGHDT and CDR2 YNNKEL (reference sequence). The CDR3 nucleotides are TGTGCCAGCAGCCAGGCCAGGGGGCACGAGACCCAGTACTTC. It specifies CASSQARGHETQYF.

As for this clonotype: One end of the junction is discordant with germline, which a read error may explain. The V gene is TRBV28, the J gene TRBJ2-7; 9 bases are shared with TRBD2. The CDR3 has 15 residues. The V gene's germline CDR1 is MDHEN and CDR2 SYDVKM. In DNA form, the CDR3 reads TGTGCCCGCAGTTTAGCGGGTAGCGGGGGCGGGGAGCAGTACTTC. This codes for CARSLAGSGGGEQYF.

This clonotype came up once. The gene calls are TRBV20-1 and TRBJ1-4; a possible D gene is TRBD1 (5 bases). V lost 1 base and J lost 7, with 13 bases in between. Germline V CDR1 and CDR2: DFQATT, SNEGSKA (reference sequence). This CDR3 is 14 amino acids long. CDR3 sequence: CSARGRGAREKLFF. In DNA form, the CDR3 reads TGCAGTGCTAGAGGTCGAGGGGCCCGTGAAAAACTGTTTTTT.

The DNA of the CDR3 is TGTGCCAGCAGTTTTCTGGGGGATACGCAGTATTTT. Amino acid sequence: CASSFLGDTQYF. The chain is built from TRBV12-3 or TRBV12-4 and TRBJ2-3; no firm D call. The CDR3 runs 12 residues. Trimming shortened V by 3 bases and J by 6 bases, and 7 bases separated the two germline ends.

In its sample, this clonotype was seen once. The V gene is TRBV7-4, the J gene TRBJ1-3, with a weak D call TRBD1 (6 bases). Trimming took off 5 bases at V and 4 bases at J, with 12 bases between the two ends. This CDR3 has 14 residues. The germline V gene encodes CDR1 SGHVT and CDR2 SQSDAQ. The CDR3 region has the DNA TGTGCCAGCAGCCATACAGGGTTGGGAAACACCATATATTTT. It yields the protein CASSHTGLGNTIYF.

This rearrangement joins TRBV20-1 to TRBJ1-2; D is ambiguous. The V end lost 1 base, the J end lost 4 bases, and 10 bases lay between the germline ends. This CDR3 has 13 amino acids. CDR1 is DFQATT and CDR2 is SNEGSKA in the germline V gene (reference sequence). For the CDR3, the DNA is TGCAGTGCTAGAGGGGCAGATCGCTATGGCTACACCTTC. Amino acids: CSARGADRYGYTF.

This clonotype showed up many times. CDR3 amino acids: CATSRGDGYQPQHF. Written as DNA, the CDR3 is TGTGCCACCAGCAGAGGGGACGGCTATCAGCCCCAGCATTTT. The chain employs TRBV15 and TRBJ1-5; a weak D match, TRBD1 (5 bases). The germline V gene encodes CDR1 LNHNV and CDR2 YYDKDF (reference sequence). V was trimmed by 1 base and J by 5 bases, leaving 9 bases between them. The CDR3 spans 14 residues.

The chain combines TRBV24-1 with TRBJ1-2; TRBD1 might be the D (6 bases). The CDR3 consists of 11 residues. Deletions cut 9 bases from V and 8 bases from J, with 12 bases between. Germline V gives CDR1 KGHDR, CDR2 SFDVKD. This CDR3 reads CATEQGHGYTF. CDR3 bases: TGTGCCACCGAGCAGGGACACGGCTACACCTTC.

A remark on this clonotype: The germline gene is not matched at one end of the junction; a read error may be the cause. The CDR3 region has the DNA TGTGCCATCAGTGAGGGAGCGGGGGGTGCGTACGAGCGGTACTTC. This translates into CAISEGAGGAYERYF. The chain has TRBV10-3 and TRBJ2-7; 9 positions match TRBD2. CDR3 length equals 15 residues. Per germline, CDR1 ENHRY and CDR2 SYGVKD.

This clonotype showed up many times. This chain links TRBV7-9 with TRBJ1-1; D might be TRBD1 (6 bases). The CDR3 consists of 13 residues. V dropped 4 bases and J dropped 8 bases, with 14 bases sitting between them. CDR1 SEHNR and CDR2 FQNEAQ come from the germline V gene (reference sequence). The DNA of the CDR3 is TGTGCCAGCAGCTCAGGGGTCAAATTAGAAGCTTTCTTT. It encodes CASSSGVKLEAFF.

The chain employs TRBV15 and TRBJ1-2; tentatively, D is TRBD1 (6 bases). Germline-derived CDR1 and CDR2 are LNHNV and YYDKDF (reference sequence). This CDR3 is 16 amino acids long. Trimming cost V 0 bases and J 4 bases, with 15 bases left between them. This chain's CDR3 is CATSRDLDSGPYGYTF. In nucleotides, the CDR3 is TGTGCCACCAGCAGAGATTTGGACAGCGGCCCCTATGGCTACACCTTC.

This clonotype was counted once. V and J are TRBV10-3 and TRBJ2-5; 8 positions match TRBD1. Near its end, the DNA agrees better with TRBJ2-7, so the J call may be wrong. CDR3 length: 13 amino acids. Germline CDR1 is ENHRY and CDR2 is SYGVKD. The CDR3 is CAISGQGPYEQYF. DNA of the CDR3: TGTGCCATCAGCGGACAGGGCCCCTACGAGCAGTACTTC.

This clonotype has ten or more counts. This chain links TRBV6-4 with TRBJ1-4; 7 bases agree with TRBD1. The CDR3 totals 16 residues. The V segment lost 6 bases and the J segment 2 bases; nucleotides outside the gene matches: 9. Germline CDR1 and CDR2: MRHNA and SNTAGT. The DNA for the CDR3 is TGTGCCAGCAGAGACGACAGGGTCGGGACTAATGAAAAACTGTTTTTT. It yields the protein CASRDDRVGTNEKLFF.

In its sample, this clonotype was seen once. The chain is built from TRBV2 and TRBJ1-4; 7 bases agree with TRBD1. V lost 6 bases, J lost 10 bases, and 11 bases stayed unmatched. Germline V CDR1 and CDR2: SNHLY, FYNNEI. The CDR3 has 14 residues. The DNA of the CDR3 is TGTGCCAGCAGAGTTTCGGGACAGTCTGGAAAACTGTTTTTT. This translates into CASRVSGQSGKLFF.

The chain combines TRBV7-6 with TRBJ2-7; D gene uncertain. The V end lost 7 bases, the J end lost 9 bases, and 16 bases lay between the germline ends. The CDR3 has 12 amino acids. The germline V gene encodes CDR1 SGHVS and CDR2 FNYEAQ. The CDR3 nucleotides read TGTGCCAGCACCCAAGGCGACGTTAGGCAGTACTTC. The encoded protein is CASTQGDVRQYF. Together with reference TRBV7-6 and TRBJ2-7, the CDR3 gives the full variable domain: GAGVSQSPRYKVTKRGQDVALRCDPISGHVSLYWYRQALGQGPEFLTYFNYEAQQDKSGLPNDRFSAERPEGSISTLTIQRTEQRDSAMYRCASTQGDVRQYFGPGTRLTVT.

Written as DNA, the CDR3 is TGCAGTGCTAGAGAGGGGGCGAACACCGGGGAGCTGTTTTTT. Amino acids: CSAREGANTGELFF. V is TRBV20-1 and J is TRBJ2-2; D is possibly TRBD1 or TRBD2 (5 bases each). Germline-derived CDR1 and CDR2 are DFQATT and SNEGSKA (reference sequence). This CDR3 comprises 14 residues. Between the trimmed V and J ends, which lost 0 bases and 0 bases, there was a span of 5 bases.

This clonotype was seen a few times. The chain links TRBV7-9 to TRBJ1-1; D is unresolved. The V end was cut by 1 base, the J end by 11 bases, with 17 bases between. Germline V gives CDR1 SEHNR, CDR2 FQNEAQ (reference sequence). This CDR3 region has 14 residues. CDR3 loop: CASSLGQGVAKAFF. The CDR3 region has the DNA TGTGCCAGCAGCTTAGGGCAAGGCGTCGCTAAGGCTTTCTTT.

This chain joins TRBV6-2 or TRBV6-3 and TRBJ1-1; 9 nucleotides line up with TRBD1. J lost 7 bases, V lost 9 bases, and 12 bases had no gene match. The V gene's germline CDR1 is MNHEY and CDR2 SVGEGT. The CDR3 length is 14 residues. CDR3 loop: CASRVGGTGREAFF. CDR3 in DNA: TGTGCCAGTAGGGTAGGAGGGACAGGGCGTGAAGCTTTCTTT.

In its sample, this clonotype was seen many times. The chain carries TRBV19 and TRBJ1-5, with 9 positions matching TRBD1. Per germline, CDR1 LNHDA and CDR2 SQIVND (reference sequence). With 10 bases clipped from V and 2 bases from J, the junction kept 6 bases outside the gene matches. The CDR3 contains 14 residues. The CDR3: CATDRGGGNQPQHF. The CDR3 nucleotides are TGTGCCACCGACAGGGGGGGTGGCAATCAGCCCCAGCATTTT.